Shown below are 2 T cell receptor beta chains from a single sample sequenced in a study of cytomegalovirus exposure and HLA in healthy donors. PCR primers comprised 60 Vbeta and 13 Jbeta primers. Profiled with immunoSEQ multiplex PCR; TCRdb holds only in-frame clones, not every one. Of over 150,000 clones listed, approximately 80% are singletons. Sequencing input: PBMCs. These receptors were taken from a man aged 18-30 years in good health and CMV-seronegative.

The rearrangement links TRBV7-3 to TRBJ2-2; D gene uncertain. V shed 5 bases and J shed 4 bases, with 8 bases lying between them. Per germline, CDR1 SGHTA and CDR2 FQGTGA. The CDR3 contains 13 residues. In nucleotides, the CDR3 is TGTGCCAGCAGCGACCGGGTCACCGGGGAGCTGTTTTTT. This encodes CASSDRVTGELFF.

The CDR3 nucleotides are TGTGCCAGCAAAGTCCAGGGGTCATACAATGAGCAGTTCTTC. Translating it yields CASKVQGSYNEQFF. The chain recombines TRBV28 with TRBJ2-1, with D perhaps matching TRBD1 (6 bases). This CDR3 comprises 14 residues. Trimming shortened V by 7 bases and J by 4 bases, and 14 bases separated the two germline ends. Germline assignment: CDR1 MDHEN and CDR2 SYDVKM.